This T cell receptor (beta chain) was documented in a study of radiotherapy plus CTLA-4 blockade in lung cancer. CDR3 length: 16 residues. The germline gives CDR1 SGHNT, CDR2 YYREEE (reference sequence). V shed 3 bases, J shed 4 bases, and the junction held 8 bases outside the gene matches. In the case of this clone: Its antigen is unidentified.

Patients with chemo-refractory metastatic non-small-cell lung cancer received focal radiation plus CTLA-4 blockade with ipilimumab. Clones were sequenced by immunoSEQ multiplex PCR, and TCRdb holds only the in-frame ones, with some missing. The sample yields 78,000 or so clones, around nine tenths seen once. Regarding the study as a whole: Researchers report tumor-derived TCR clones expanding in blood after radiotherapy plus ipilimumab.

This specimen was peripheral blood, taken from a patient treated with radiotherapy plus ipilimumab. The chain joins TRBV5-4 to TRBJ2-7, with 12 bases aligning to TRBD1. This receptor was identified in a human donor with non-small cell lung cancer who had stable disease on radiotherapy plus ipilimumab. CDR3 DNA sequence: TGTGCCAGCAGCTCAATTCCGGGACAGGGGGCTTACGAGCAGTACTTC. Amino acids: CASSSIPGQGAYEQYF.